This TCR beta chain originates from a study of T-cell reconstitution after alpha-beta-depleted transplantation in children. Preparation of the TCRbeta library was carried out with unique molecular identifiers. In TCRdb, the PCR reads were re-called with MiXCR into one record per CDR3 protein. This sample yields around 94,000 distinct CDR3 sequences, of which approximately 8% are seen a single time; about a sixth belongs to the top ten. This clonotype was detected many times. With V trimmed by 2 bases and J by 4 bases, 3 bases remained unmatched. Germline CDR1 is SGHRS and CDR2 is YFSETQ. The CDR3 runs 15 residues.

This rearrangement joins TRBV5-1 to TRBJ2-3, with 11 bases identical to TRBD1. This specimen consisted of PBMCs, obtained before TCRalphabeta/CD19-depleted stem cell transplant. The clonotype was recovered from a boy aged 2 to 10 with acute lymphoblastic leukemia, due to receive a stem cell transplant. CDR3 region: CASSLMGQGADTQYF. As DNA, the CDR3 is TGCGCCAGCAGCTTAATGGGACAGGGGGCAGATACGCAGTATTTT.